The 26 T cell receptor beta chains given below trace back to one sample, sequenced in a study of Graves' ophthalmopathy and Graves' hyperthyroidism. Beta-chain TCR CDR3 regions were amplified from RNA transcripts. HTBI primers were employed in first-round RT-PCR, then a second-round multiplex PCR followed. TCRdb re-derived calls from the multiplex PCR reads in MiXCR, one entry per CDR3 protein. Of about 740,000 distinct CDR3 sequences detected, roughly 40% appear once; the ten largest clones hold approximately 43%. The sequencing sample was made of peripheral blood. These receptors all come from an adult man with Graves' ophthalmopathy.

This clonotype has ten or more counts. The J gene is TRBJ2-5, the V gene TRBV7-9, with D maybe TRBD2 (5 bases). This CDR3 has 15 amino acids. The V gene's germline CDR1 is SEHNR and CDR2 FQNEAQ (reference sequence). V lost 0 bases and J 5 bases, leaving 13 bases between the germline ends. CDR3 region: CASSLAGVAMETQYF. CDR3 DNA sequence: TGTGCCAGCAGCTTAGCGGGAGTAGCCATGGAGACCCAGTACTTC.

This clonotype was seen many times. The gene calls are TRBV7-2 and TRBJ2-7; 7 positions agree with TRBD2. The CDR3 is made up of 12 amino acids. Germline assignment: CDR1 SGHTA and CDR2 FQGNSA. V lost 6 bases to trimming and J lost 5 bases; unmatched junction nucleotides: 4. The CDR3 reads CASREGGHEQYF. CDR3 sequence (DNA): TGTGCCAGCAGGGAGGGAGGGCACGAGCAGTACTTC.

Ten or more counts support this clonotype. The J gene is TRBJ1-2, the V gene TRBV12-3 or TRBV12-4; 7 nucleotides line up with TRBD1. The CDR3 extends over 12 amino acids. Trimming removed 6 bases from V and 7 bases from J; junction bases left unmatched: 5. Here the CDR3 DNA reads TGTGCCAGCAGGGCAGGGGGTGGTGGCTACACCTTC. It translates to CASRAGGGGYTF.

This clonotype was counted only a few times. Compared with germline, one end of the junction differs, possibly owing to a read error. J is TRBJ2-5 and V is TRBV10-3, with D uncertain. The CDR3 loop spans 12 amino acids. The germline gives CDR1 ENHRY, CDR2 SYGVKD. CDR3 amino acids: CASSSPGETQYF. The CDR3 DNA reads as TGTGCCAGCAGTTCCCCGGGAGAGACCCAGTACTTC.

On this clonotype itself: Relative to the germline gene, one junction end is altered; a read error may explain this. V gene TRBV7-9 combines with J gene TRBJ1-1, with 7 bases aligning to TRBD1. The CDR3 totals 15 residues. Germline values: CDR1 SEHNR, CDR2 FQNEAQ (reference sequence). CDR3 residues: CASSQEWGQTFEAFF. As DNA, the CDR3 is TGCGCCAGCAGCCAAGAATGGGGACAGACTTTTGAAGCTTTCTTT.

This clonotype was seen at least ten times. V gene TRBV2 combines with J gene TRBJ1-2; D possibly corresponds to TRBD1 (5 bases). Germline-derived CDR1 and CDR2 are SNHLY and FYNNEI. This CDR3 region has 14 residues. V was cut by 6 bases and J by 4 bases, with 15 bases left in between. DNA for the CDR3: TGTGCCAGCAGGGAATACCTCCAGGGCTATGGCTACACCTTC. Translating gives CASREYLQGYGYTF. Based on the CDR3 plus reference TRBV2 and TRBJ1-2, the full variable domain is EPEVTQTPSHQVTQMGQEVILRCVPISNHLYFYWYRQILGQKVEFLVSFYNNEISEKSEIFDDQFSVERPDGSNFTLKIRSTKLEDSAMYFCASREYLQGYGYTFGSGTRLTVV.

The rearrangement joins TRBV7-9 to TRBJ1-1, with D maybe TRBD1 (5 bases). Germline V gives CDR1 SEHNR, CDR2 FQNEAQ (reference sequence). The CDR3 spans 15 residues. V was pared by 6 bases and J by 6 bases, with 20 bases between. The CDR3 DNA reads TGTGCCAGCAGGTACATGCAGGGCCGGGGCTCTGAAGCTTTCTTT. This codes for CASRYMQGRGSEAFF. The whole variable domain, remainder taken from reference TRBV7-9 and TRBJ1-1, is DTGVSQNPRHKITKRGQNVTFRCDPISEHNRLYWYRQTLGQGPEFLTYFQNEAQLEKSRLLSDRFSAERPKGSFSTLEIQRTEQGDSAMYLCASRYMQGRGSEAFFGQGTRLTVV.

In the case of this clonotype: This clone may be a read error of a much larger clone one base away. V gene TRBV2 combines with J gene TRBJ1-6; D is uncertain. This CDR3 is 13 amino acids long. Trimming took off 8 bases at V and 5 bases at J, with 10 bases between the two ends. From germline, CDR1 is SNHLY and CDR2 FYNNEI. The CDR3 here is CASFGEHNSPLHF. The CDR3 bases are TGTGCCAGCTTTGGGGAGCATAATTCACCCCTCCACTTT.

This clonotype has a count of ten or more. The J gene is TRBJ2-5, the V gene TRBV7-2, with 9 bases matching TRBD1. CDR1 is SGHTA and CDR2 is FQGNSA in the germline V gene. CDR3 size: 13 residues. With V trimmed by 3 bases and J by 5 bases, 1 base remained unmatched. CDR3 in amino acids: CASSFDRGETQYF. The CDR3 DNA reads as TGTGCCAGCAGCTTCGACAGGGGGGAGACCCAGTACTTC.

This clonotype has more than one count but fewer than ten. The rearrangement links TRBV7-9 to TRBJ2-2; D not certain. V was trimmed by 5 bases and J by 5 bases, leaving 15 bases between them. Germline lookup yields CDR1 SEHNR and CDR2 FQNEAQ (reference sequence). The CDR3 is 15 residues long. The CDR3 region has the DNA TGTGCCAGCAGCCGTATCTCGAGTGGGACCGGGGAGCTGTTTTTT. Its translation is CASSRISSGTGELFF.

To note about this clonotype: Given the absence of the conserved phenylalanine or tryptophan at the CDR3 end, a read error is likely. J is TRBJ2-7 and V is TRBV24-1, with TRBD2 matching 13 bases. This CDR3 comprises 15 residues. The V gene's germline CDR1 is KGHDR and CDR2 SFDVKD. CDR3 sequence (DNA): TGTGCCAGCAGTGGGACTAGCGGGGATTTCCACGAGCAGTACCTC. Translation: CASSGTSGDFHEQYL.

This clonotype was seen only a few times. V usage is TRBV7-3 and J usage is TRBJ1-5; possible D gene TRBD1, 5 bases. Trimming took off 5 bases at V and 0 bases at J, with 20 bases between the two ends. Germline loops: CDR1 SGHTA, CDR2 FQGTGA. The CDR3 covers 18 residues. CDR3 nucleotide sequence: TGTGCCAGCAGCCTCGGCAGGGTACTTAAGTATAGCAATCAGCCCCAGCATTTT. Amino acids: CASSLGRVLKYSNQPQHF.

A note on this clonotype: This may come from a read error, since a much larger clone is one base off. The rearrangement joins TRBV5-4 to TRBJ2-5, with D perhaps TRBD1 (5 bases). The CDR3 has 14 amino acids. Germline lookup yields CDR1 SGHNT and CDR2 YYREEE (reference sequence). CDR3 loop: CASSLGVTQETQHF. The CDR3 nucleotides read TGTGCCAGCAGCTTAGGGGTAACTCAAGAGACCCAGCACTTC.

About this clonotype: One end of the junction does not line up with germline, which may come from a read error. The CDR3 reads CASREWPSENYEQYF. The CDR3 nucleotides are TGTGCCAGCAGGGAATGGCCGTCGGAAAACTACGAGCAGTACTTC. The genes are TRBV25-1 and TRBJ2-7; D not certain. The CDR3 is made up of 15 amino acids. Germline CDR1 and CDR2: MGHDK and SYGVNS.

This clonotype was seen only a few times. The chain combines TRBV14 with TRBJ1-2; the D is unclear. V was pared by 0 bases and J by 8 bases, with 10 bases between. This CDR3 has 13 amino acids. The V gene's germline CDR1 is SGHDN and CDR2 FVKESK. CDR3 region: CASSQEPARGYTF. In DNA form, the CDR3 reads TGTGCCAGCAGCCAAGAACCGGCCCGCGGCTACACCTTC.

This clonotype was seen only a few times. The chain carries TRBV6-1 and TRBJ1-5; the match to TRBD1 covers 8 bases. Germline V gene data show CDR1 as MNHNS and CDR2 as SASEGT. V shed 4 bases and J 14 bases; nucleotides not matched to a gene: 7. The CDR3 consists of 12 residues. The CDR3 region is CASSGTQGGKHF. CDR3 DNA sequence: TGTGCCAGCAGTGGGACACAGGGGGGGAAGCATTTT.

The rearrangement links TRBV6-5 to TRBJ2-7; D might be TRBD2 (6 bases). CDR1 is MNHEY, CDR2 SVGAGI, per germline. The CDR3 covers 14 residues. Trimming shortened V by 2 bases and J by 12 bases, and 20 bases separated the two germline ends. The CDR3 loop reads CASSYRRAGTPLYF. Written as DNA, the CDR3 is TGTGCCAGCAGTTACAGGCGGGCAGGGACTCCGCTGTACTTC.

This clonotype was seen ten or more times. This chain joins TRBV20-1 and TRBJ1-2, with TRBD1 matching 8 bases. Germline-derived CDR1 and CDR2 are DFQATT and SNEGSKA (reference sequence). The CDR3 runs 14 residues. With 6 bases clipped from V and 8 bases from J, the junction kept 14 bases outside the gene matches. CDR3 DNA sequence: TGCAGTGCCACTCCTCTGCAGGGGGCAGGAGGCTACACCTTC. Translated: CSATPLQGAGGYTF.

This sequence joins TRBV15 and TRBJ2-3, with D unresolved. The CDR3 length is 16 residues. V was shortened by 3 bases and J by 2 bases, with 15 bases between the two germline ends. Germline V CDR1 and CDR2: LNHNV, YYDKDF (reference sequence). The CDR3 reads CATSRGSVLHTDTQYF. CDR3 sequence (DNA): TGTGCCACCAGCAGGGGATCCGTCCTACACACAGATACGCAGTATTTT. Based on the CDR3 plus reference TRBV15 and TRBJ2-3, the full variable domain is DAMVIQNPRYQVTQFGKPVTLSCSQTLNHNVMYWYQQKSSQAPKLLFHYYDKDFNNEADTPDNFQSRRPNTSFCFLDIRSPGLGDTAMYLCATSRGSVLHTDTQYFGPGTRLTVL.

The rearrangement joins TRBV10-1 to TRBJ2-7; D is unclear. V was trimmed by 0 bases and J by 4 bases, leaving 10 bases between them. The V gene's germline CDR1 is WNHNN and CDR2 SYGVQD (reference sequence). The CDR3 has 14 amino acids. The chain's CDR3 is CASSESLGQYEQYF. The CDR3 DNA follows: TGCGCCAGCAGTGAGTCGTTAGGGCAATACGAGCAGTACTTC.

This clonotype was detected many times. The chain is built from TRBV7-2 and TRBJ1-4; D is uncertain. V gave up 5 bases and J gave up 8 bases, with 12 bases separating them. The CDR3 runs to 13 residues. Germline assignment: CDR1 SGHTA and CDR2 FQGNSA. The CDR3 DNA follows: TGTGCCAGCAGCGTTGGCTTTGGCGAAAAACTGTTTTTT. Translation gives CASSVGFGEKLFF.

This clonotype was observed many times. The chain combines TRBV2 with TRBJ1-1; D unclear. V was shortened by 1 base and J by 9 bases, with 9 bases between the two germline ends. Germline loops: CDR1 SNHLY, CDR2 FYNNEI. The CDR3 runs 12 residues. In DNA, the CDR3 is TGTGCCAGCAGTGAAGAGGGAGCGAAAGCTTTCTTT. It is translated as CASSEEGAKAFF.

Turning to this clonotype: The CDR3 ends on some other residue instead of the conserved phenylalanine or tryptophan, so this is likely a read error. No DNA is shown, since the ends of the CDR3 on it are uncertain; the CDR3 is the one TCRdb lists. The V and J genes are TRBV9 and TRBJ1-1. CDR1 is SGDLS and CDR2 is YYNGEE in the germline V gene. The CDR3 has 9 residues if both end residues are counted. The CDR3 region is CASSERLIY.

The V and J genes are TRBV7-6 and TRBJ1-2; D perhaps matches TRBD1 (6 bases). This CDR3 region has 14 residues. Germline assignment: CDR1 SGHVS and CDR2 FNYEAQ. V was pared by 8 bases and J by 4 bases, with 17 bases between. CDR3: CASSPIQGIYGYTF. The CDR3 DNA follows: TGTGCCAGCTCACCAATTCAGGGGATCTATGGCTACACCTTC.

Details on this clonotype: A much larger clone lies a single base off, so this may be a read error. The CDR3 region has the DNA TGTGCCAGCAGCATTGGACAGGGAGATGAAAAACTGTTTTTT. Translating it yields CASSIGQGDEKLFF. The gene calls are TRBV7-2 and TRBJ1-4; 8 bases fit TRBD1. The CDR3 extends over 14 amino acids. V gave up 5 bases and J gave up 6 bases; unmatched junction bases: 5. The V gene's germline CDR1 is SGHTA and CDR2 FQGNSA.

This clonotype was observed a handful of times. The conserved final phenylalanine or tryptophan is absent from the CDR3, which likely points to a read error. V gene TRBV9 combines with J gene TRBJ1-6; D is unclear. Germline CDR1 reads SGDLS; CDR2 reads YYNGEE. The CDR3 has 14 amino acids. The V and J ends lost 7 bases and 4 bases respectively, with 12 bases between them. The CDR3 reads CASSLRDYNSPLHL. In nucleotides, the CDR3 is TGTGCCAGCTCACTCCGGGATTATAATTCACCCCTCCACCTT.